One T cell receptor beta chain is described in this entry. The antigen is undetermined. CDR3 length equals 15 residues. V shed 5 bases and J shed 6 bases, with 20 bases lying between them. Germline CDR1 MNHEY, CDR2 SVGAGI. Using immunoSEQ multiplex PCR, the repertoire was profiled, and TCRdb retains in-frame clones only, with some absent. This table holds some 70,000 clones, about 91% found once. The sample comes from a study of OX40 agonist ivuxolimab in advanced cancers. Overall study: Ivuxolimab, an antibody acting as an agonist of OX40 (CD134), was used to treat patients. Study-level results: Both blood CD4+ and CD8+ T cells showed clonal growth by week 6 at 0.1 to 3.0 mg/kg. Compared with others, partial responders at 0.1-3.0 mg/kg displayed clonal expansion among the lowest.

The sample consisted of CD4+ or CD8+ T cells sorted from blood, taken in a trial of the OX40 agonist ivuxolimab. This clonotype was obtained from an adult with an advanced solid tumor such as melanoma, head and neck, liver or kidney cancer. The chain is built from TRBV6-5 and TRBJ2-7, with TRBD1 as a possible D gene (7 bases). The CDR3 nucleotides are TGTGCCAGCAGTACCGCAGGGGGGCCCAATGGCGAGCAGTACTTC. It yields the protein CASSTAGGPNGEQYF.